This TCR beta chain came from a study of blood T cell repertoires in COVID-19. Study in general: Samples came from the United States, Italy and Spain, spanning acute and convalescent COVID-19. PBMCs, B-cell-depleted T cells, or T cells were the source of the cDNA or gDNA that made up the material.

Original data processing: Estimation of nucleated cell counts was performed using reference gene primer amplification. Using immunoSEQ multiplex PCR, the repertoire was profiled, and TCRdb retains in-frame clones only, with some absent. V and J calls and clone size come straight from that table; D and trimming were deduced from the DNA. This table holds some 180,000 clones, approximately 83% found once. Patients of the Seattle cohort, enrolled during active infection, were followed longitudinally. Sequencing was done on a sample of peripheral blood. The clonotype originates from a woman aged 40 to 50 with COVID-19, enrolled during active disease.

The CDR3 DNA is TGCGCCAGCAGGCCGGGACAGGGGAACACAGATACGCAGTATTTT. Protein product: CASRPGQGNTDTQYF. J is TRBJ2-3 and V is TRBV10-1; the match to TRBD1 covers 10 bases. The J segment lost 2 bases and the V segment lost 6 bases, leaving 5 bases of the junction unmatched. The CDR3 runs to 15 residues. Looked up from germline, CDR1 is WNHNN and CDR2 is SYGVQD (reference sequence).